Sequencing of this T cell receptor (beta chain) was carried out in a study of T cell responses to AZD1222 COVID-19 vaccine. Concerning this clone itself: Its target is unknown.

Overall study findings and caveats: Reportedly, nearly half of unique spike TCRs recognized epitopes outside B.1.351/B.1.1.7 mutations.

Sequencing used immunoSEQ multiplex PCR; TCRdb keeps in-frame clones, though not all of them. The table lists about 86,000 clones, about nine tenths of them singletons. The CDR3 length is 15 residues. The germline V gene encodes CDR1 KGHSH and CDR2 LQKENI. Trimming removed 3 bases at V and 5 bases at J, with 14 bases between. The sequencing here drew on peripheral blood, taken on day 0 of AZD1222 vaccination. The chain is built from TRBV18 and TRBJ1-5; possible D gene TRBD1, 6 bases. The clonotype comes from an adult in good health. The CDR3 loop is CASSPGAGSDQPQHF. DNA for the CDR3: TGTGCCAGCTCACCGGGGGCCGGGAGCGATCAGCCCCAGCATTTT.